This T cell receptor beta chain is from a study of T cells in Graves' hyperthyroidism and ophthalmopathy. This clonotype was detected only once. Regions amplified from RNA transcripts were the TCR beta CDR3 regions. During a first-round RT-PCR of the TCR CDR3, the HTBI primer set was used. TCRdb independently ran MiXCR on the multiplex PCR reads; one entry per CDR3 protein. The sample has about 570,000 distinct CDR3 sequences; 46% are singletons. Diagnoses used clinical symptoms, serum thyroxine and TRAb, thyroid ultrasound and orbital computed tomography. The germline V gene encodes CDR1 ENHRY and CDR2 SYGVKD. This CDR3 comprises 15 residues. The trim removed 4 bases at V and 6 bases at J, leaving 4 bases unmatched.

This rearrangement joins TRBV10-3 to TRBJ2-2; 11 bases agree with TRBD1. Sequencing was done on a sample of peripheral blood or thyroid tissue (not recorded which). This clonotype was obtained from an adult woman with Graves' disease, either hyperthyroidism or ophthalmopathy (not recorded which). The CDR3 sequence is CAISGPGQGAGELFF. In DNA, the CDR3 is TGTGCCATCAGTGGGCCGGGACAGGGGGCCGGGGAGCTGTTTTTT.